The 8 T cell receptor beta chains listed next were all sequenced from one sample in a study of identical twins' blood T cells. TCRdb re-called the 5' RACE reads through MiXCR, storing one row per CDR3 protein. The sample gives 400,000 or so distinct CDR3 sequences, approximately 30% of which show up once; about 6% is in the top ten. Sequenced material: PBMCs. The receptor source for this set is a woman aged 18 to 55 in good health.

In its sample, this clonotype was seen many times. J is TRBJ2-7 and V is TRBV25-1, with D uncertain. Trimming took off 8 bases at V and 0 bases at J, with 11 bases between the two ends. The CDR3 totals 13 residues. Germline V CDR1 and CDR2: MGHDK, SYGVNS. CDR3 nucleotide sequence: TGTGCCAGCGAATATAAAGGCTCCTACGAGCAGTACTTC. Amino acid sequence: CASEYKGSYEQYF.

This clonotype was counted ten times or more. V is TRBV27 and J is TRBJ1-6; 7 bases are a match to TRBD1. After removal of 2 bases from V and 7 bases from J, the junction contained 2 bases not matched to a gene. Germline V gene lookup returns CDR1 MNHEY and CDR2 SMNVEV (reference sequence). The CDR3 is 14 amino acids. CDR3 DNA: TGTGCCAGCAGTTTACAGGGGGGGAATTCACCCCTCCACTTT. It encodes CASSLQGGNSPLHF.

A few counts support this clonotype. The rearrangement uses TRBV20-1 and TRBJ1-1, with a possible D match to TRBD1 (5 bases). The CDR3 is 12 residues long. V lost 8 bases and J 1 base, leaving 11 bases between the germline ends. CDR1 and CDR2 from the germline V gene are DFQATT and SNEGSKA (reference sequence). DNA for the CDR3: TGCAGTCCCCCGGGACCGAACACTGAAGCTTTCTTT. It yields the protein CSPPGPNTEAFF.

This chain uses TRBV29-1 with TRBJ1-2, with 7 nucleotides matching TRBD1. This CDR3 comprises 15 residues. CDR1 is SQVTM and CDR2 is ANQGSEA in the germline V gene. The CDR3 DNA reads TGCAGAGATGACACCCCGGGACAGATGAACTATGGCTACACCTTC. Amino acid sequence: CRDDTPGQMNYGYTF.

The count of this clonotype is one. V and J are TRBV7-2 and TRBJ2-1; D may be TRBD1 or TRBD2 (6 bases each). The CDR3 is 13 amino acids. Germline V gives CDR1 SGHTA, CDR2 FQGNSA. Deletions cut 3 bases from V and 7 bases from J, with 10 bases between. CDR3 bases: TGTGCCAGCAGCTTTCAGGGGAGGAATGAGCAGTTCTTC. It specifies CASSFQGRNEQFF.

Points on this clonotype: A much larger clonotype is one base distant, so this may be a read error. The CDR3 region is CSVEWRQKNYGYTF. Written as DNA, the CDR3 is TGCAGCGTTGAATGGAGGCAGAAGAACTATGGCTACACCTTC. This chain links TRBV29-1 with TRBJ1-2; D gene uncertain. There are 14 residues in the CDR3. Germline CDR1 and CDR2: SQVTM and ANQGSEA. Trimming took off 2 bases at V and 2 bases at J, with 12 bases between the two ends.

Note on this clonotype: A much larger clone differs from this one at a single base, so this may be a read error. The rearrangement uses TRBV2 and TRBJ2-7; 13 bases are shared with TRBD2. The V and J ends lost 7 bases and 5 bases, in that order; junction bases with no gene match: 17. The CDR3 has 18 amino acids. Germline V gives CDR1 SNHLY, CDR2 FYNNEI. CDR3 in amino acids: CASIKTSGGLAGIDEQYF. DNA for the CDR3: TGTGCCAGCATCAAAACCTCAGGGGGACTAGCGGGGATCGACGAGCAGTACTTC.

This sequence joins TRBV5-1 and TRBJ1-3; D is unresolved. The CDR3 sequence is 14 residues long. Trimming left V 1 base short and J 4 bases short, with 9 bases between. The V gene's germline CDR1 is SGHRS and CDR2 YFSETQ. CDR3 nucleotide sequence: TGCGCCAGCAGCTTGACAGTCGACGGAAACACCATATATTTT. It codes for CASSLTVDGNTIYF.